The next 18 T cell receptor beta chains were all read from a single sample in a study of cytomegalovirus exposure and HLA in healthy donors. 60 Vbeta and 13 Jbeta primers were used in PCR. Profiling relied on immunoSEQ multiplex PCR, and the TCRdb table lists in-frame clones only, not all of them. The sample has 65,000 to 75,000 clones, roughly four fifths seen once. Sequencing was performed on PBMCs. These receptors came from a man aged 50 or older in good health and CMV-seronegative.

The chain combines TRBV28 with TRBJ1-6; 9 bases agree with TRBD1. This CDR3 has 17 amino acids. Germline V gene data show CDR1 as MDHEN and CDR2 as SYDVKM. Losses at the gene ends were 4 bases for V and 8 bases for J; bases not matched to a gene: 12. CDR3 protein: CASSSPPGQGGDSPLHF. The DNA of the CDR3 is TGTGCCAGCAGTTCACCGCCGGGACAGGGTGGGGATTCACCCCTCCACTTT.

CDR3 amino acids: CAWSSHHEQYF. CDR3 coding DNA: TGTGCCTGGAGTTCACACCACGAGCAGTACTTC. The genes are TRBV30 and TRBJ2-7; D not resolved. The CDR3 has 11 residues. Trimming stripped 2 bases from V and 5 bases from J, with 7 bases between. Germline CDR1 and CDR2: GTSNPN and SVGIG (reference sequence).

There are a few counts of this clone. This chain uses TRBV5-6 with TRBJ2-7; TRBD2 might be the D (5 bases). Trimming stripped 0 bases from V and 0 bases from J, with 16 bases between. CDR3 length: 17 amino acids. CDR1 and CDR2 from the germline V gene are SGHDT and YYEEEE. The CDR3 loop is CASSLVVQTGSSYEQYF. The CDR3 DNA reads as TGTGCCAGCAGCTTGGTAGTTCAGACGGGAAGCTCCTACGAGCAGTACTTC.

The chain couples TRBV28 to TRBJ2-7, with TRBD2 as a possible D gene (5 bases). CDR1 is MDHEN, CDR2 SYDVKM, per germline. The V and J ends lost 8 bases and 5 bases respectively, with 22 bases between them. CDR3 length: 15 amino acids. The chain's CDR3 is CASDPRGEPPHEQYF. For the CDR3, the DNA is TGTGCCAGCGATCCTCGTGGGGAGCCCCCCCACGAGCAGTACTTC.

CDR3 sequence: CASSLAGREQYF. DNA for the CDR3: TGTGCCAGCAGCTTAGCAGGGAGGGAGCAGTACTTC. The V gene is TRBV7-6, the J gene TRBJ2-7; tentatively, D is TRBD2 (6 bases). The V gene lost 0 bases and the J gene lost 7 bases, with 7 bases spanning the gap. Germline V gives CDR1 SGHVS, CDR2 FNYEAQ. CDR3 length equals 12 residues.

Comments on this clone: The junction differs from germline at one of its ends, possibly a read error. The chain links TRBV7-6 to TRBJ2-5; D unclear. Germline CDR1 and CDR2: SGHVS and FNYEAQ. CDR3 length: 15 residues. This CDR3 is CASSLGSSILEIQYF. In DNA form, the CDR3 reads TGTGCCAGCAGCTTAGGGTCCAGTATTCTAGAGATCCAGTACTTC. Filled out from reference TRBV7-6 and TRBJ2-5, the complete variable domain reads GAGVSQSPRYKVTKRGQDVALRCDPISGHVSLYWYRQALGQGPEFLTYFNYEAQQDKSGLPNDRFSAERPEGSISTLTIQRTEQRDSAMYRCASSLGSSILEIQYFGPGTRLLVL.

The V and J genes are TRBV6-5 and TRBJ2-5; 9 bases agree with TRBD2. V lost 0 bases to trimming and J lost 5 bases; unmatched junction nucleotides: 7. Germline V gives CDR1 MNHEY, CDR2 SVGAGI. The CDR3 consists of 16 residues. This CDR3 is CASSYSFAGGLETQYF. In nucleotides, the CDR3 is TGTGCCAGCAGTTACTCTTTTGCGGGAGGGCTGGAGACCCAGTACTTC.

The V gene is TRBV9, the J gene TRBJ2-7; TRBD2 is a possible D gene (6 bases). The ends were cut back, 0 bases at V and 5 bases at J, with 12 bases in the middle. CDR3 length: 14 residues. The germline CDR1 and CDR2 sequences are SGDLS and YYNGEE. CDR3 coding DNA: TGTGCCAGCAGCGTAGCCGGCAGCGGGCACGAGCAGTACTTC. As protein: CASSVAGSGHEQYF.

The chain carries TRBV30 and TRBJ1-2, with 7 nucleotides matching TRBD1. The germline V gene encodes CDR1 GTSNPN and CDR2 SVGIG (reference sequence). The J segment lost 7 bases and the V segment lost 1 base, leaving 0 bases of the junction unmatched. This CDR3 region has 11 residues. As DNA, the CDR3 is TGTGCCTGGAGTGGACAGGGTGGCTACACCTTC. It encodes CAWSGQGGYTF.

This clone was counted a few times. V is TRBV29-1 and J is TRBJ1-1; D is possibly TRBD1 (6 bases). The CDR3 length is 13 residues. The V gene's germline CDR1 is SQVTM and CDR2 ANQGSEA. Between the trimmed V and J ends, which lost 7 bases and 2 bases, there was a span of 14 bases. CDR3 sequence: CSDMTGPNTEAFF. DNA of the CDR3: TGCAGCGACATGACAGGCCCTAACACTGAAGCTTTCTTT.

The V gene is TRBV6-5, the J gene TRBJ2-3, with D uncertain. The V and J ends lost 6 bases and 5 bases respectively, with 6 bases between them. The CDR3 is 11 residues long. Germline CDR1 and CDR2: MNHEY and SVGAGI. CDR3: CASSSVDTQYF. CDR3 nucleotide sequence: TGTGCCAGCAGCTCAGTAGATACGCAGTATTTT.

The chain uses TRBV28 and TRBJ1-1; D might be TRBD1 (5 bases). Trimming stripped 8 bases from V and 11 bases from J, with 30 bases between. The CDR3 is 16 amino acids. Germline loops: CDR1 MDHEN, CDR2 SYDVKM. Here the CDR3 DNA reads TGTGCCAGCGAACCACTACCTGGGGCGGGAGGGATTGTTGCTTTCTTT. Translating it yields CASEPLPGAGGIVAFF.

This clone was counted a single time. V gene TRBV19 combines with J gene TRBJ1-2; 10 bases map to TRBD1. The V and J ends lost 7 bases and 3 bases, in that order; junction bases with no gene match: 5. CDR1 is LNHDA and CDR2 is SQIVND in the germline V gene (reference sequence). The CDR3 loop spans 14 amino acids. The CDR3 region has the DNA TGTGCCAGTAAGACCGGGACAGGGGACTATGGCTACACCTTC. This sequence encodes CASKTGTGDYGYTF.

This sequence joins TRBV28 and TRBJ2-1; the D gene is possibly TRBD2 (5 bases). Germline V gene lookup returns CDR1 MDHEN and CDR2 SYDVKM. The CDR3 is 15 residues long. Trimming cost V 4 bases and J 0 bases, with 10 bases left between them. The CDR3, as DNA: TGTGCCAGCAGTTACCAGGACTCCTCCTACAATGAGCAGTTCTTC. It translates to CASSYQDSSYNEQFF.

This clone was seen only once. V and J are TRBV7-9 and TRBJ2-7; the match to TRBD2 covers 8 bases. Trimming took 5 bases from V and 6 from J; bases not matched to a gene: 12. The CDR3 spans 15 residues. CDR1 and CDR2 (germline): SEHNR, FQNEAQ (reference sequence). The CDR3 DNA is TGTGCCAGCAGCCGCATGGGGAGCGGGAGTGCCGAGCAGTACTTC. This sequence encodes CASSRMGSGSAEQYF. The variable domain in full, completed from reference TRBV7-9 and TRBJ2-7, reads DTGVSQNPRHKITKRGQNVTFRCDPISEHNRLYWYRQTLGQGPEFLTYFQNEAQLEKSRLLSDRFSAERPKGSFSTLEIQRTEQGDSAMYLCASSRMGSGSAEQYFGPGTRLTVT.

The V and J genes are TRBV11-3 and TRBJ2-3, with D perhaps TRBD2 (7 bases). V gave up 4 bases and J gave up 0 bases, with 11 bases separating them. CDR3 length: 15 residues. CDR1 is SGHNT, CDR2 YENEEA, per germline. CDR3 region: CASSSRGRSTDTQYF. The CDR3 nucleotides read TGTGCCAGCAGCTCGCGGGGGCGTAGCACAGATACGCAGTATTTT.

In nucleotides, the CDR3 is TGTGCCAGCAGTACCTACTCAAACACTGAAGCTTTCTTT. It encodes CASSTYSNTEAFF. V gene TRBV7-2 combines with J gene TRBJ1-1; D is ambiguous. The V end was cut by 6 bases, the J end by 2 bases, with 10 bases between. The length of the CDR3 is 13 residues. Germline lookup yields CDR1 SGHTA and CDR2 FQGNSA.

The genes are TRBV27 and TRBJ2-6; TRBD1 matches 7 bases. CDR1 is MNHEY, CDR2 SMNVEV, per germline (reference sequence). The CDR3 runs to 16 residues. Trimming took 5 bases from V and 1 from J; bases not matched to a gene: 5. CDR3 sequence: CASSPTGPSGANVLTF. DNA for the CDR3: TGTGCCAGCAGTCCGACAGGGCCTTCTGGGGCCAACGTCCTGACTTTC.